These T cell receptor beta chains were read from a single sample in a study of T cells in Graves' hyperthyroidism and ophthalmopathy. TCRdb used MiXCR to reprocess the multiplex PCR reads, holding one entry per CDR3 protein. The data hold nearly 250,000 distinct CDR3 sequences, with more than 20% observed a single time. Source material: blood. All receptors come from a woman between 40 and 50 years old with Graves' ophthalmopathy. Each CDR3 is given with its conserved first and last residue. The D gene is left open where the match is weak. Clone size appears in some rows only: once, few, many, or a class for an expanded clone.

D | J | size | V | CDR3 | DNA
. | TRBJ1-5 | . | TRBV12-3/TRBV12-4 | CASSLLPGFGGNQPQHF | TGTGCCAGCAGTTTACTTCCAGGGTTCGGAGGCAATCAGCCCCAGCATTTT
. | TRBJ1-6 | many | TRBV7-9 | CASAGPSSYNSPLHF | TGTGCCAGCGCCGGGCCAAGCTCCTATAATTCACCCCTCCACTTT
. | TRBJ2-7 | many | TRBV7-9 | CASSQTAGVTYEQYF | TGTGCCAGCAGCCAAACGGCAGGGGTCACCTACGAGCAGTACTTC
. | TRBJ2-5 | . | TRBV6-1 | CASNLYETQYF | TGTGCCAGCAACTTATACGAGACCCAGTACTTC
. | TRBJ1-5 | many | TRBV12-3/TRBV12-4 | CASSFRLSNQPQHF | TGTGCCAGCAGTTTCAGGCTGAGCAATCAGCCCCAGCATTTT
. | TRBJ2-1 | many | TRBV9 | CASSVRTSSYNEQFF | TGTGCCAGCAGCGTAAGGACATCCTCCTACAATGAGCAGTTCTTC
TRBD2 | TRBJ2-2 | many | TRBV12-3/TRBV12-4 | CASRASGGTGELFF | TGTGCCAGCAGGGCTAGCGGAGGGACCGGGGAGCTGTTTTTT
. | TRBJ1-6 | many | TRBV6-1 | CAIPRDRRGNNSPLHF | TGTGCCATCCCTCGTGACAGGAGGGGTAATAATTCACCCCTCCACTTT
. | TRBJ1-2 | once | TRBV30 | CAWSVGANYGYTF | TGTGCCTGGAGTGTCGGGGCCAACTATGGCTACACCTTC
TRBD1 | TRBJ2-7 | . | TRBV5-1 | CASSITGTGLGSYEQYF | TGCGCCAGCAGCATTACCGGGACAGGGTTGGGTTCCTACGAGCAGTACTTC
. | TRBJ2-2 | many | TRBV6-1 | CASRKGGTANTGELFF | TGTGCCAGCAGGAAGGGGGGGACAGCGAACACCGGGGAGCTGTTTTTT
. | TRBJ2-7 | many | TRBV15 | CATSRDLVPTYEQYF | TGTGCCACCAGCAGAGATTTAGTCCCCACGTACGAGCAGTACTTC
TRBD2 | TRBJ2-4 | many | TRBV7-9 | CASSQGLAQNIQYF | TGTGCCAGCAGCCAGGGACTAGCCCAAAACATTCAGTACTTC
TRBD1 | TRBJ2-5 | many | TRBV3-1 | CASSRDDRAQETQYF | TGTGCCAGCAGCCGGGACGACAGGGCTCAAGAGACCCAGTACTTC
TRBD1 | TRBJ2-7 | . | TRBV5-1 | CASSSRDSAYQQYF | TGCGCCAGCAGCTCCCGGGACAGTGCCTACCAGCAGTACTTC
TRBD1 | TRBJ1-1 | many | TRBV20-1 | CSARETGGWEAFF | TGCAGTGCTAGAGAGACAGGGGGCTGGGAAGCTTTCTTT
. | TRBJ2-3 | many | TRBV6-2/TRBV6-3 | CASSWRLRTDTQYF | TGTGCCAGCAGTTGGCGACTCCGCACAGATACGCAGTATTTT
. | TRBJ1-6 | many | TRBV2 | CASILGPNSPLHF | TGTGCCAGCATACTGGGTCCCAATTCACCCCTCCACTTT
. | TRBJ2-7 | . | TRBV7-2 | CASSLAPGEAYEQYF | TGTGCCAGCAGCTTAGCGCCAGGTGAGGCCTACGAGCAGTACTTC
TRBD1 | TRBJ1-2 | many | TRBV7-9 | CASSLGTGGDYGYTF | TGTGCCAGCAGCTTGGGGACAGGGGGCGACTATGGCTACACCTTC
. | TRBJ1-5 | many | TRBV12-3/TRBV12-4 | CASSLGGSNQPQHF | TGTGCCAGCAGTTTGGGAGGAAGCAATCAGCCCCAGCATTTT
TRBD2 | TRBJ2-7 | many | TRBV28 | CASSFLTSGSWYEQYF | TGTGCCAGCAGTTTTCTCACTAGCGGGAGTTGGTACGAGCAGTACTTC
. | TRBJ2-5 | . | TRBV2 | CASNGGRQETQYF | TGTGCCAGCAATGGAGGACGCCAAGAGACCCAGTACTTC
. | TRBJ2-5 | . | TRBV29-1 | CSVEGPLRGETQYF | TGCAGCGTTGAAGGCCCCTTGAGAGGAGAGACCCAGTACTTC
. | TRBJ2-2 | many | TRBV5-5 | CASSLVQGNTGELFF | TGTGCCAGCAGCTTGGTACAGGGTAACACCGGGGAGCTGTTTTTT
. | TRBJ2-7 | many | TRBV18 | CASSPPLASYEQYF | TGTGCCAGCTCACCACCGTTAGCCTCCTACGAGCAGTACTTC
TRBD2 | TRBJ2-7 | . | TRBV6-1 | CASSEPVTSGRIGVYEQYF | TGTGCCAGCAGTGAACCTGTGACTAGCGGGAGGATAGGCGTCTACGAGCAGTACTTC
TRBD2 | TRBJ2-7 | many | TRBV13 | CASSLRLAGGYEQYF | TGTGCCAGCAGCTTAAGACTAGCGGGAGGCTACGAGCAGTACTTC